These 4 T cell receptor beta chains were sequenced from one sample in a study of T cells in tumors after PD-1 blockade. Data came from immunoSEQ multiplex PCR; TCRdb stores just in-frame clones and leaves some out. The sample consists of tens of thousands of clones, 70% to 85% of them appearing once. This sample comprised PBMCs, obtained before anti-PD-1 therapy. The receptors stem from a human donor with advanced basal cell or squamous cell carcinoma (not recorded which).

The chain recombines TRBV5-1 with TRBJ2-1; 8 nucleotides agree with TRBD1. CDR3 length: 16 residues. Germline V gene sequence: CDR1 SGHRS, CDR2 YFSETQ. V was clipped by 4 bases and J by 5 bases; unmatched bases: 11. This CDR3 is CASSPTGGTDNNEQFF. The DNA for the CDR3 is TGCGCCAGCAGCCCCACAGGGGGGACTGATAACAATGAGCAGTTCTTC. The entire variable domain, with the rest obtained from reference TRBV5-1 and TRBJ2-1, is as follows: KAGVTQTPRYLIKTRGQQVTLSCSPISGHRSVSWYQQTPGQGLQFLFEYFSETQRNKGNFPGRFSGRQFSNSRSEMNVSTLELGDSALYLCASSPTGGTDNNEQFFGPGTRLTVL.

This clone occurred a few times. The rearrangement links TRBV29-1 to TRBJ2-2; D gene uncertain. Trimming stripped 1 base from V and 0 bases from J, with 9 bases between. Looked up from germline, CDR1 is SQVTM and CDR2 is ANQGSEA. CDR3 size: 15 residues. The CDR3 is CSVEGGRSNTGELFF. The DNA for the CDR3 is TGCAGCGTTGAAGGTGGCAGGTCGAACACCGGGGAGCTGTTTTTT.

The rearrangement uses TRBV29-1 and TRBJ2-3, with D hard to call. The V end lost 4 bases, the J end lost 3 bases, and 11 bases lay between the germline ends. Germline CDR1 SQVTM, CDR2 ANQGSEA. This CDR3 spans 13 amino acids. CDR3 sequence: CSVVGEVTDTQYF. CDR3 DNA sequence: TGCAGCGTTGTAGGTGAGGTTACAGATACGCAGTATTTT.

This clone has only a few counts. This sequence joins TRBV5-8 and TRBJ2-3, with 8 positions matching TRBD2. V gave up 2 bases and J gave up 6 bases; unmatched junction bases: 8. Germline V CDR1 and CDR2: SGHTS, YDEGEE. This CDR3 contains 15 residues. The CDR3 DNA reads as TGTGCCAGCAGCTTCGGCAGCGGGAGAGGGGATACGCAGTATTTT. It yields the protein CASSFGSGRGDTQYF.